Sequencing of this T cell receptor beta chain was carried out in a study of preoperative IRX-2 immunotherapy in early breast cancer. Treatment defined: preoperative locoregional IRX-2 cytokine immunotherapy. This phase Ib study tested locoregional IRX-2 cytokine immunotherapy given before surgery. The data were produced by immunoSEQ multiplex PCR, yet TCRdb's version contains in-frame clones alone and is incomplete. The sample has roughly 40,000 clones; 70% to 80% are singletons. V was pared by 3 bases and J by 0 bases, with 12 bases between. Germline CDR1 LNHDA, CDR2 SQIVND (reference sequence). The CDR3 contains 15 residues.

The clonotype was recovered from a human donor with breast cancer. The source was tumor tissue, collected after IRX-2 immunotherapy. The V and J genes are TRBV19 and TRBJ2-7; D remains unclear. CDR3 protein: CASSIRPVSSYEQYF. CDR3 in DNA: TGTGCCAGTAGTATCCGTCCAGTGAGCTCCTACGAGCAGTACTTC.